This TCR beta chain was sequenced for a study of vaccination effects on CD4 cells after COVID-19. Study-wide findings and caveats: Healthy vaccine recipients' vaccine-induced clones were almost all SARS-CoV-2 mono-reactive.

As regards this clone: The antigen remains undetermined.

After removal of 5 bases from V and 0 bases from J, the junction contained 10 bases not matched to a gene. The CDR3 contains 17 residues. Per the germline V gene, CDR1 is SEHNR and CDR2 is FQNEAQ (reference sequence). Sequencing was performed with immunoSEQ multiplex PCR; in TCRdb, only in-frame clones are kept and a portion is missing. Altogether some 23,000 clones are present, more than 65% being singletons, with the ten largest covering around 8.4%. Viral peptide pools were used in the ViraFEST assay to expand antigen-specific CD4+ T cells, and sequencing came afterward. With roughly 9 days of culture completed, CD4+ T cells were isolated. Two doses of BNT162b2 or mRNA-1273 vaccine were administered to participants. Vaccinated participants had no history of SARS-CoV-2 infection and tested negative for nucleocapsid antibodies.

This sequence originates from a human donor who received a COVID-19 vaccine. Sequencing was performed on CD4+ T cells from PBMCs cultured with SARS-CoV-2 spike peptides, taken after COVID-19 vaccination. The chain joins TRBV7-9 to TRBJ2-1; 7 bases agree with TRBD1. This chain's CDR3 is CASSVGQLKSSYNEQFF. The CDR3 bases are TGTGCCAGCAGCGTGGGACAGCTAAAGAGCTCCTACAATGAGCAGTTCTTC.